Listed here are 22 T cell receptor beta chains from one sample, sequenced in a study of T cells in Graves' hyperthyroidism and ophthalmopathy. Amplification yielded TCR beta CDR3 regions, with RNA transcripts as the source. The HTBI set primed first-round TCR CDR3 RT-PCR. MiXCR, applied by TCRdb to the multiplex PCR reads, yields one record per CDR3 protein. This table has over 650,000 distinct CDR3 sequences, just under 45% appearing once. The sequenced sample was peripheral blood or thyroid tissue (not recorded which). These receptor sequences come from an adult man with Graves' disease, either hyperthyroidism or ophthalmopathy (not recorded which).

The rearrangement uses TRBV19 and TRBJ1-1; D gene uncertain. The CDR3 is 16 residues long. With 7 bases removed from V and 4 bases from J, the gap between germline ends came to 22 bases. Germline-derived CDR1 and CDR2 are LNHDA and SQIVND (reference sequence). Here the CDR3 reads CASKFSQFSAGTEAFF. In DNA, the CDR3 is TGTGCCAGTAAATTTTCGCAGTTTTCGGCGGGCACTGAAGCTTTCTTT.

In its sample, this clonotype was seen many times. The J gene is TRBJ2-5, the V gene TRBV24-1; no clear D gene. V was shortened by 2 bases and J by 5 bases, with 8 bases between the two germline ends. This CDR3 is 13 amino acids long. Germline V gene sequence: CDR1 KGHDR, CDR2 SFDVKD. The CDR3 here is CATSDSKGETQYF. In nucleotides, the CDR3 is TGTGCCACCAGTGATTCCAAAGGGGAGACCCAGTACTTC.

Comments on this clonotype: The limits of the CDR3 on the DNA are not certain, so only TCRdb's listed CDR3 is given. The chain uses TRBV25-1 and TRBJ1-1; the table's D call, TRBD1, was not checked against the DNA. The CDR3 is 16 amino acids in total, end residues counted. Looked up from germline, CDR1 is MGHDK and CDR2 is SYGVNS. The CDR3 is CACSARDFRGGTEAFF.

The sample holds a few counts of this clonotype. The CDR3 DNA follows: TGTGCCAGTAGTATCAAGGGGCGCGGCGGCTACACCTTC. It specifies CASSIKGRGGYTF. This chain uses TRBV19 with TRBJ1-2, with TRBD1 as a possible D gene (5 bases). The CDR3 runs to 13 residues. Germline V gives CDR1 LNHDA, CDR2 SQIVND (reference sequence). V shed 3 bases and J shed 8 bases, with 13 bases lying between them.

The chain has TRBV5-1 and TRBJ1-1; D is uncertain. Germline CDR1 reads SGHRS; CDR2 reads YFSETQ. The CDR3 runs 15 residues. Deletions cut 5 bases from V and 2 bases from J, with 16 bases between. The CDR3 region has the DNA TGCGCCAGCAGGCGGGAGGCAGGCGCTAACACTGAAGCTTTCTTT. Translation gives CASRREAGANTEAFF.

This sequence joins TRBV29-1 and TRBJ1-4; possible D gene TRBD1, 5 bases. CDR3 length: 13 residues. Trimming removed 6 bases at V and 5 bases at J, with 13 bases between. Germline CDR1 reads SQVTM; CDR2 reads ANQGSEA. The CDR3 bases are TGCAGCGTGAGGGACGGTGGCAATGAAAAACTGTTTTTT. Protein sequence: CSVRDGGNEKLFF. The full variable domain, with the rest looked up from reference TRBV29-1 and TRBJ1-4, is SAVISQKPSRDICQRGTSLTIQCQVDSQVTMMFWYRQQPGQSLTLIATANQGSEATYESGFVIDKFPISRPNLTFSTLTVSNMSPEDSSIYLCSVRDGGNEKLFFGSGTQLSVL.

This chain links TRBV5-6 with TRBJ1-2; tentative D call: TRBD1 (6 bases). The CDR3 contains 14 residues. CDR1 is SGHDT and CDR2 is YYEEEE in the germline V gene. V was trimmed by 6 bases and J by 3 bases, leaving 15 bases between them. This CDR3 reads CASIHRDKYYGYTF. The CDR3 DNA sequence: TGTGCCAGCATCCACCGGGACAAGTACTATGGCTACACCTTC.

This clonotype was detected a few times. The J gene is TRBJ1-3, the V gene TRBV19; weak D call: TRBD1 (6 bases). Between the trimmed V and J ends, which lost 6 bases and 2 bases, there was a span of 14 bases. Germline V lookup: CDR1 LNHDA, CDR2 SQIVND (reference sequence). The length of the CDR3 is 15 residues. CDR3 sequence: CASRTSRGTGNTIYF. As DNA, the CDR3 is TGTGCCAGTAGGACGTCTAGGGGGACTGGAAACACCATATATTTT.

Comments on this clonotype: An end of the junction does not agree with germline; a read error may underlie this. The chain carries TRBV9 and TRBJ1-1; no firm D call. The germline CDR1 and CDR2 sequences are SGDLS and YYNGEE. The CDR3 totals 15 residues. Here the CDR3 DNA reads TGTGCCAGCAGCCCCCAGGTAACCCTGAACACTGAAGATTTCTTT. It specifies CASSPQVTLNTEDFF.

The table lists this clonotype with a few counts. This clone may be a read error of a much larger clone one base away. The J gene is TRBJ2-7, the V gene TRBV12-3 or TRBV12-4; unclear D gene. CDR3 length: 11 amino acids. V was clipped by 6 bases and J by 2 bases, with 5 bases between them. The CDR3 sequence: CASRSTYEQYF. The CDR3, as DNA: TGTGCCAGCAGATCCACCTACGAGCAGTACTTC.

This clonotype was picked up one time. Possible read error: a much larger clone is one base away. J is TRBJ1-1 and V is TRBV12-3 or TRBV12-4; no reliable D call. V was trimmed by 4 bases and J by 4 bases, leaving 4 bases between them. This CDR3 region has 11 residues. The CDR3 bases are TGTGCCAGCAGTTCGTGCACTGAAGCTTTCTTT. Its translation: CASSSCTEAFF.

The chain carries TRBV12-3 or TRBV12-4 and TRBJ1-2; D uncertain. CDR3 size: 13 residues. V was clipped by 1 base and J by 6 bases, with 9 bases between them. This chain's CDR3 is CASSLGRLDGYTF. The CDR3 bases are TGTGCCAGCAGTTTAGGTCGGCTCGATGGCTACACCTTC.

The chain couples TRBV6-1 to TRBJ2-7; the match to TRBD1 covers 8 bases. The V gene end was trimmed by 11 bases and the J gene end by 0 bases; junction bases not matched to a gene: 6. The CDR3 covers 13 residues. Germline values: CDR1 MNHNS, CDR2 SASEGT. The CDR3 is CAAEGQDSYEQYF. The CDR3 DNA is TGTGCCGCAGAGGGACAGGACTCCTACGAGCAGTACTTC.

This clonotype was picked up many times. This chain uses TRBV7-2 with TRBJ1-2; tentatively, D is TRBD1 (6 bases). Trimming cost V 8 bases and J 7 bases, with 20 bases left between them. The germline V gene has CDR1 SGHTA and CDR2 FQGNSA. The CDR3 loop spans 14 amino acids. The CDR3 DNA reads as TGTGCCAGCTCAACAGCATCGACAGGAGGTGGCTACACCTTC. Protein: CASSTASTGGGYTF.

There are a few counts of this clonotype. The chain is built from TRBV12-3 or TRBV12-4 and TRBJ1-4, with a weak D call TRBD1 (5 bases). The V and J ends lost 6 bases and 8 bases respectively, with 19 bases between them. The CDR3 sequence is 15 residues long. The DNA for the CDR3 is TGTGCCAGCAGCTCGAATTCCGGGACTCAGGAAAAACTGTTTTTT. This gives the protein CASSSNSGTQEKLFF.

V usage is TRBV6-5 and J usage is TRBJ1-6, with D tentatively TRBD1 (6 bases). The V gene lost 2 bases and the J gene lost 12 bases, with 14 bases spanning the gap. Germline assignment: CDR1 MNHEY and CDR2 SVGAGI. The CDR3 runs 14 residues. The CDR3 coding sequence is TGTGCCAGCAGTTACGGGGCAGGGGTTCGACCCCTCCACTTT. Its translation is CASSYGAGVRPLHF.

The rearrangement uses TRBV7-2 and TRBJ2-7; the D gene is possibly TRBD1 (6 bases). The CDR3 totals 14 residues. The germline CDR1 and CDR2 sequences are SGHTA and FQGNSA. V lost 0 bases, J lost 2 bases, and 8 bases lay in between. As DNA, the CDR3 is TGTGCCAGCAGCTTAGCCAGGGGCCCCTACGAGCAGTACTTC. Translation: CASSLARGPYEQYF.

A word on this clonotype: Since a much larger clone is just one base distant, this may be a read error. The chain employs TRBV5-1 and TRBJ1-1, with D tentatively TRBD1 (5 bases). From germline, CDR1 is SGHRS and CDR2 YFSETQ. The ends were cut back, 3 bases at V and 5 bases at J, with 11 bases in the middle. The CDR3 extends over 13 amino acids. In DNA form, the CDR3 reads TGCGCCAGCAGCTGTCAGGGCGGGACTGAAGCTTTCTTT. Translated: CASSCQGGTEAFF. Variable domain in full (rest from reference TRBV5-1 and TRBJ1-1): KAGVTQTPRYLIKTRGQQVTLSCSPISGHRSVSWYQQTPGQGLQFLFEYFSETQRNKGNFPGRFSGRQFSNSRSEMNVSTLELGDSALYLCASSCQGGTEAFFGQGTRLTVV.

Details on this clonotype: One end of the junction varies from germline; a read error may be responsible. The chain joins TRBV7-6 to TRBJ2-7; unclear D gene. The CDR3 is 13 residues long. Germline V gene sequence: CDR1 SGHVS, CDR2 FNYEAQ. Here the CDR3 reads CASSPDVGYEQYF. The CDR3 DNA reads as TGTGCTAGCAGCCCTGACGTGGGGTACGAGCAGTACTTC.

The rearrangement joins TRBV7-8 to TRBJ2-2; no clear D. Between the trimmed V and J ends, which lost 3 bases and 7 bases, there was a span of 18 bases. Germline V CDR1 and CDR2: SGHVS, FQNEAQ. The CDR3 contains 16 residues. DNA for the CDR3: TGTGCCAGCAGCTTTAGTGTAGGCACCCCCATCGGGGAGCTGTTTTTT. Translation gives CASSFSVGTPIGELFF. The variable domain in full, with the rest retrieved from reference TRBV7-8 and TRBJ2-2, is GAGVSQSPRYKVAKRGQDVALRCDPISGHVSLFWYQQALGQGPEFLTYFQNEAQLDKSGLPSDRFFAERPEGSVSTLKIQRTQQEDSAVYLCASSFSVGTPIGELFFGEGSRLTVL.

This chain uses TRBV7-9 with TRBJ1-4; TRBD1 might be the D (5 bases). V was cut by 5 bases and J by 4 bases, with 14 bases left in between. Germline V gene sequence: CDR1 SEHNR, CDR2 FQNEAQ (reference sequence). There are 15 residues in the CDR3. CDR3 protein: CASSQGFGGNEKLFF. The CDR3 DNA is TGTGCCAGCAGCCAAGGGTTCGGGGGTAATGAAAAACTGTTTTTT.

This clonotype was seen at least ten times. The CDR3 here is CASSLDRTDGYTF. CDR3 DNA: TGTGCCAGCAGCTTGGACAGGACGGATGGCTACACCTTC. This chain uses TRBV7-9 with TRBJ1-2; 7 bases line up with TRBD1. CDR1 SEHNR and CDR2 FQNEAQ come from the germline V gene (reference sequence). The CDR3 totals 13 residues. V lost 3 bases and J lost 6; bases outside the gene matches: 4. The full variable domain, in which reference TRBV7-9 and TRBJ1-2 provide the parts outside the CDR3, is DTGVSQNPRHKITKRGQNVTFRCDPISEHNRLYWYRQTLGQGPEFLTYFQNEAQLEKSRLLSDRFSAERPKGSFSTLEIQRTEQGDSAMYLCASSLDRTDGYTFGSGTRLTVV.